Listed below are T cell receptor beta chains from one sample, sequenced in a study of blood T cell repertoires in COVID-19. Using immunoSEQ multiplex PCR, the repertoire was profiled, and TCRdb retains in-frame clones only, with some absent. This table has 170,000 or so clones, 65% to 85% appearing once. Sequencing used peripheral blood. The receptor source for this set is a woman aged 55 to 70 with acute or convalescent COVID-19. CDR3s include the opening cysteine and the closing phenylalanine or tryptophan. D genes are given only for firm matches. Not every row has a clone size; where given, it reads once, few, many or a size class.

>TRBV11-3|NA|TRBJ2-1|NA
TGTGCCAGCAGCTCTTCGACAGGTCCCTACAATGAGCAGTTCTTC
CASSSSTGPYNEQFF
>TRBV7-2|TRBD1|TRBJ1-5|NA
TGTGCCAGCAGCTCCAACAGGGGTTTAGGCCAGCCCCAGCATTTT
CASSSNRGLGQPQHF
>TRBV5-1|NA|TRBJ1-4|NA
TGCGCCAGCAGCTTTACCACGTCACAGGGTAGCCCTGAAAAACTGTTTTTT
CASSFTTSQGSPEKLFF
>TRBV19|TRBD1|TRBJ2-6|NA
TGTGCCAGTAGGCATCAGGGGGCTGGGGCCAACGTCCTGACTTTC
CASRHQGAGANVLTF
>TRBV7-2|NA|TRBJ1-6|NA
TGTGCCAGCAGCTTAAAATTATCGGTCCCCCCCTCACCCCTCCACTTT
CASSLKLSVPPSPLHF
>TRBV5-6|NA|TRBJ1-2|few
TGTGCCAGCAGCTTGAAGCCGGAGTCCCCCTATGGCTACACCTTC
CASSLKPESPYGYTF
>TRBV28|NA|TRBJ2-7|NA
TGTGCCAGCAGTTCGGAGTTCACCTACGAGCAGTACTTC
CASSSEFTYEQYF
>TRBV19|TRBD1|TRBJ2-3|NA
TGTGCCAGTAGTAATGAAGGAAGGGGGCGCACAGATACGCAGTATTTT
CASSNEGRGRTDTQYF
>TRBV6-1|TRBD2|TRBJ2-5|NA
TGTGCCAGCAGTGAACTAGCGGGGGGGCCGTACCAAGAGACCCAGTACTTC
CASSELAGGPYQETQYF
>TRBV7-9|TRBD1|TRBJ1-2|NA
TGTGCCAGCAGCTCCCTCCAGACAGGGGATGGCTACACCTTC
CASSSLQTGDGYTF
>TRBV7-2|TRBD2|TRBJ2-6|NA
TGTGCCAGCAGCTTAGTATCGAGCGGGGGCTCTGGGGCCAACGTCCTGACTTTC
CASSLVSSGGSGANVLTF
>TRBV7-9|NA|TRBJ1-4|NA
TGTGCCAGCAGGTCCAGTGCAACTAATGAAAAACTGTTTTTT
CASRSSATNEKLFF
>TRBV9|TRBD2|TRBJ2-7|NA
TGTGCCAGCAGCCCCCGGGGGGGGGCCTACGAGCAGTACTTC
CASSPRGGAYEQYF
>TRBV5-6|TRBD1|TRBJ2-7|once
TGTGCCAGCAGCTTGGCCACAGGGGGGACCTACGAGCAGTACTTC
CASSLATGGTYEQYF
>TRBV2|NA|TRBJ2-2|NA
TGTGCCAGTAGCAACATCCGGAGTCCCGGGGAGCTGTTTTTT
CASSNIRSPGELFF
>TRBV2|TRBD1|TRBJ1-5|NA
TGTGCCAGCGGCTGGACAGGGGGCAATAGCAATCAGCCCCAGCATTTT
CASGWTGGNSNQPQHF
>TRBV18|TRBD1|TRBJ1-3|once
TGTGCCAGCTCACCCCCGACAGGGGCCCTTTCTGGAAACACCATATATTTT
CASSPPTGALSGNTIYF
>TRBV19|NA|TRBJ2-3|NA
TGTGCCAGTAGCGAGGGGGGGCAAATAGATACGCAGTATTTT
CASSEGGQIDTQYF
>TRBV19|TRBD1|TRBJ1-5|NA
TGTGCCAGCCGGGACAGGGGGCCGTTAGTGAGCAATCAGCCCCAGCATTTT
CASRDRGPLVSNQPQHF
>TRBV4-2|TRBD1|TRBJ1-2|few
TGTGCCAGCAGCCAACAGCGACAGGGAGGACGCTATGGCTACACCTTC
CASSQQRQGGRYGYTF
>TRBV4-1|TRBD1|TRBJ1-5|NA
TGCGCCAGCAGCCAAAGTAGAGGACAGGGGAGTCAGCCCCAGCATTTT
CASSQSRGQGSQPQHF
>TRBV7-2|NA|TRBJ2-4|NA
TGTGCCAGCAGCCTGGACTGGCTAGCCAAAAACATTCAGTACTTC
CASSLDWLAKNIQYF
>TRBV5-6|NA|TRBJ1-5|NA
TGTGCCAGCAGCTTGACCGCGGGAGGCCAGCCCCAGCATTTT
CASSLTAGGQPQHF
>TRBV4-2|NA|TRBJ2-7|NA
TGTGCCAGCAGCCAAGAGAGACAGACCTACGAGCAGTACTTC
CASSQERQTYEQYF
>TRBV5-4|NA|TRBJ2-1|NA
TGTGCCAGCAGCCCAGGAGGGGACTCGAGGGCTGAGCAGTTCTTC
CASSPGGDSRAEQFF
>TRBV2|NA|TRBJ1-6|NA
TGTGCCAGCAGTGTGTTAGGCCGTGGAGATAATTCACCCCTCCACTTT
CASSVLGRGDNSPLHF
>TRBV2|NA|TRBJ1-1|NA
TGTGCCAGCAGTGACAGACTCATGAACACTGAAGCTTTCTTT
CASSDRLMNTEAFF